These 15 T cell receptor beta chains were all obtained from the same sample, sequenced in a study of monozygotic twins with inflammatory bowel disease. From the 5' RACE reads, TCRdb lists one entry per CDR3 protein and no DNA. This repertoire includes about 450,000 distinct CDR3 sequences. The sequencing sample was made of blood. Receptor source: a human donor with ulcerative colitis or Crohn's disease, or a healthy co-twin of an affected twin (not recorded which).

CDR3 sequence: CASSLISSSTDTQYF. The chain employs TRBV7-9 and TRBJ2-3. This CDR3 is 15 amino acids long. Looked up from germline, CDR1 is SEHNR and CDR2 is FQNEAQ (reference sequence).

J is TRBJ1-1 and V is TRBV6-5; there is no DNA to check the TCRdb D call of TRBD1. Germline CDR1 reads MNHEY; CDR2 reads SVGAGI. This CDR3 spans 13 amino acids. CDR3 loop: CASSPTAMPPAFF.

This chain joins TRBV6-6 and TRBJ1-1. The CDR3 runs 14 residues. Germline V lookup: CDR1 MNHNY, CDR2 SVGAGI (reference sequence). This CDR3 reads CASSYLGKDTEAFF.

This rearrangement joins TRBV6-5 to TRBJ2-3; the D call from TCRdb, TRBD2, cannot be confirmed without DNA. The germline V gene encodes CDR1 MNHEY and CDR2 SVGAGI. The CDR3 runs to 16 residues. CDR3 region: CASSLVGGSGTDTQYF.

This chain uses TRBV12-3 or TRBV12-4 with TRBJ1-2; lacking DNA, the TRBD1 call made by TCRdb goes unchecked. The CDR3 extends over 18 amino acids. The CDR3 loop reads CASSGPGTGRHGRYGYTF.

The rearrangement uses TRBV5-1 and TRBJ2-1; the TCRdb call, TRBD2, lacks DNA for checking. The CDR3 is 17 amino acids. Looked up from germline, CDR1 is SGHRS and CDR2 is YFSETQ. CDR3: CASSRGESGGSYNEQFF.

J is TRBJ2-5 and V is TRBV5-1; TCRdb picks TRBD2, but there is no DNA to check that call. The CDR3 has 16 amino acids. CDR1 is SGHRS, CDR2 YFSETQ, per germline. The CDR3 reads CASSLYLAGAQETQYF.

The chain couples TRBV20-1 to TRBJ1-6; as DNA is missing, the TRBD1 call by TCRdb cannot be tested. CDR3 size: 14 residues. Germline CDR1 reads DFQATT; CDR2 reads SNEGSKA (reference sequence). The CDR3 reads CSARRTGGNSPLHF.

The V gene is TRBV7-3, the J gene TRBJ2-3; with no DNA, the TCRdb D assignment of TRBD2 cannot be verified. Germline V CDR1 and CDR2: SGHTA, FQGTGA. This CDR3 is 17 amino acids long. CDR3 residues: CASSFLAGGGRSDTQYF. Variable domain in full (rest from reference TRBV7-3 and TRBJ2-3): GAGVSQTPSNKVTEKGKYVELRCDPISGHTALYWYRQSLGQGPEFLIYFQGTGAADDSGLPNDRFFAVRPEGSVSTLKIQRTERGDSAVYLCASSFLAGGGRSDTQYFGPGTRLTVL.

CDR3: CASSALDGELFF. The V and J genes are TRBV9 and TRBJ2-2; TCRdb designates TRBD1, a call that cannot be tested without DNA. Germline V gene lookup returns CDR1 SGDLS and CDR2 YYNGEE. This CDR3 is 12 amino acids long.

The V and J genes are TRBV20-1 and TRBJ2-1; TCRdb proposes TRBD1, but this gene call is untestable without DNA. Germline V gene sequence: CDR1 DFQATT, CDR2 SNEGSKA (reference sequence). The length of the CDR3 is 13 residues. This chain's CDR3 is CSAFLGQYNEQFF.

V gene TRBV7-8 combines with J gene TRBJ2-7; with no DNA, the TCRdb D assignment of TRBD1 cannot be verified. This CDR3 has 15 residues. Looked up from germline, CDR1 is SGHVS and CDR2 is FQNEAQ. The CDR3 sequence is CASSDPLDISYEQYF.

The chain joins TRBV28 to TRBJ1-2; TCRdb's D gene call, TRBD1, goes unchecked for lack of DNA. The CDR3 has 14 residues. Germline V CDR1 and CDR2: MDHEN, SYDVKM. The CDR3 here is CASSSGGVRYGYTF.

This chain joins TRBV5-6 and TRBJ1-1. Germline V gene lookup returns CDR1 SGHDT and CDR2 YYEEEE. This CDR3 comprises 15 residues. This chain's CDR3 is CASSLDGGSGTEAFF. Combining the CDR3 with reference TRBV5-6 and TRBJ1-1 gives the whole variable domain DAGVTQSPTHLIKTRGQQVTLRCSPKSGHDTVSWYQQALGQGPQFIFQYYEEEERQRGNFPDRFSGHQFPNYSSELNVNALLLGDSALYLCASSLDGGSGTEAFFGQGTRLTVV.

The CDR3 is CASSAGVSGANVLTF. This rearrangement joins TRBV11-1 to TRBJ2-6; TCRdb proposes TRBD1, but this gene call is untestable without DNA. This CDR3 has 15 amino acids. Germline V gene lookup returns CDR1 SGHAT and CDR2 FQDESV (reference sequence).